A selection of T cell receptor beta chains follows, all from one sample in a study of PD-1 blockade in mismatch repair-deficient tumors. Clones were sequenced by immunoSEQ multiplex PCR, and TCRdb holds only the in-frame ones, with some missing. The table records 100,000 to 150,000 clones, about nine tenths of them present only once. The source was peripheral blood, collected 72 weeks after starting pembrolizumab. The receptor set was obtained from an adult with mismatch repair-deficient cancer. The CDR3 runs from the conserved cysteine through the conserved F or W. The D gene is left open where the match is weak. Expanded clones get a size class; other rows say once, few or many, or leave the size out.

CASSRGLTYGYTF	TGTGCCAGCAGCCGGGGACTGACTTATGGCTACACCTTC	NA	TRBJ1-2	NA	TRBV7-9
CASSQDRGNTIYF	TGTGCCAGCAGCCAAGATAGGGGAAACACCATATATTTT	once	TRBJ1-3	NA	TRBV9
CAWSLTPGLATTSYQETQYF	TGTGCCTGGAGTCTCACTCCGGGACTAGCGACGACATCGTACCAAGAGACCCAGTACTTC	NA	TRBJ2-5	TRBD2	TRBV30
CASSYSGLSGNTIYF	TGTGCCAGCAGTTACTCAGGGCTCTCTGGAAACACCATATATTTT	NA	TRBJ1-3	NA	TRBV6-5
CASSRTGGKGYTF	TGTGCCAGCAGCAGGACAGGGGGGAAGGGCTACACCTTC	NA	TRBJ1-2	TRBD1	TRBV13
CASSPRPGGSYEQYF	TGTGCCAGTAGTCCCCGGCCAGGGGGCTCCTACGAGCAGTACTTC	few	TRBJ2-7	TRBD1	TRBV19
CASSHTGQGNYEQYF	TGCGCCAGCAGCCACACGGGACAGGGGAACTACGAGCAGTACTTC	NA	TRBJ2-7	TRBD1	TRBV4-1
CASSYRTGATNEKLFF	TGTGCCAGCAGTTACCGGACAGGGGCAACTAATGAAAAACTGTTTTTT	NA	TRBJ1-4	TRBD1	TRBV6-5
CASSPRGRGSNQPQHF	TGTGCCAGCAGCCCGAGAGGCAGGGGTAGCAATCAGCCCCAGCATTTT	once	TRBJ1-5	NA	TRBV7-8
CASSFLPREGRNEQFF	TGTGCCAGCAGTTTCCTGCCCAGGGAGGGCCGCAATGAGCAGTTCTTC	NA	TRBJ2-1	TRBD2	TRBV27
CASSLQELEVGGYTF	TGTGCCAGCAGCTTACAGGAGCTAGAGGTTGGTGGCTACACCTTC	NA	TRBJ1-2	NA	TRBV5-4
CASSPRFRSDTQYF	TGTGCCAGCTCACCACGGTTCCGGTCAGATACGCAGTATTTT	NA	TRBJ2-3	NA	TRBV18
CAWSVHQGNTIYF	TGTGCCTGGAGTGTACATCAGGGAAACACCATATATTTT	NA	TRBJ1-3	NA	TRBV30
CASSQSISGAAYEQYF	TGCGCCAGCAGCCAAAGTATCTCGGGGGCGGCCTACGAGCAGTACTTC	NA	TRBJ2-7	NA	TRBV4-3
CASGTGREQFF	TGTGCCAGCGGGACGGGGCGGGAGCAGTTCTTC	NA	TRBJ2-1	NA	TRBV19
CASSQDRASSYNEQFF	TGTGCCAGCAGCCAAGATAGAGCGAGCTCCTACAATGAGCAGTTCTTC	once	TRBJ2-1	NA	TRBV4-2
CSVPVLPPPLTDTQYF	TGCAGCGTTCCCGTGCTCCCCCCCCCACTTACAGATACGCAGTATTTT	NA	TRBJ2-3	NA	TRBV29-1
CASSPRDGNYNEQFF	TGTGCCAGCAGCCCCCGGGACGGAAACTACAATGAGCAGTTCTTC	NA	TRBJ2-1	NA	TRBV7-9
CASTRWADRNTQYF	TGTGCCAGCACCCGGTGGGCGGACAGGAATACGCAGTATTTT	NA	TRBJ2-3	TRBD1	TRBV28
CARLTGGPLNTEAFF	TGTGCCAGACTCACAGGGGGCCCTTTGAACACTGAAGCTTTCTTT	NA	TRBJ1-1	TRBD1	TRBV7-3
CASSLMGDQSAQHF	TGTGCCAGCAGCTTGATGGGGGACCAATCGGCCCAGCATTTT	few	TRBJ1-5	NA	TRBV5-4
CSVRGGGSYEQYF	TGCAGCGTTCGCGGCGGGGGGTCCTACGAGCAGTACTTC	once	TRBJ2-7	TRBD2	TRBV29-1
CASSPIDLRANVLTF	TGTGCCAGCAGCCCCATTGATCTCCGGGCCAACGTCCTGACTTTC	NA	TRBJ2-6	NA	TRBV7-9
CASSLLGSPHTGELFF	TGTGCCAGCAGCTTATTGGGTAGCCCTCACACCGGGGAGCTGTTTTTT	NA	TRBJ2-2	NA	TRBV7-2
CASSYNRQGGYTF	TGTGCCAGCAGTTACAACAGGCAGGGAGGCTACACCTTC	NA	TRBJ1-2	NA	TRBV6-6
CASSLGPDRGKSEQFF	TGTGCCAGCAGCTTAGGCCCCGACAGGGGAAAGAGTGAGCAGTTCTTC	NA	TRBJ2-1	TRBD1	TRBV11-3
CASSGQGLLNTEAFF	TGTGCCAGCAGCGGGCAGGGACTGCTGAACACTGAAGCTTTCTTT	NA	TRBJ1-1	NA	TRBV9
CAIAGGSYEQYF	TGTGCCATCGCCGGGGGCTCATACGAGCAGTACTTC	NA	TRBJ2-7	NA	TRBV10-3
CASSSIRSQETQYF	TGTGCCAGCAGCTCAATTCGGTCCCAAGAGACCCAGTACTTC	NA	TRBJ2-5	NA	TRBV7-9
CASSLEIGGPYEQYF	TGTGCCAGCAGCTTGGAAATTGGGGGGCCCTACGAGCAGTACTTC	NA	TRBJ2-7	NA	TRBV5-8
CASSPPRPTALSAEAFF	TGTGCCAGCAGCCCCCCCCGCCCGACAGCCCTCTCCGCTGAAGCTTTCTTT	NA	TRBJ1-1	NA	TRBV7-9
CASSHLQAAGYEQYF	TGTGCCAGCAGTCACCTCCAGGCAGCGGGCTACGAGCAGTACTTC	NA	TRBJ2-7	NA	TRBV6-1
CATGQGYSQPQHF	TGTGCCACAGGACAGGGGTACAGTCAGCCCCAGCATTTT	few	TRBJ1-5	TRBD1	TRBV15
CASSYGQGFPEQYF	TGTGCCAGCAGTTATGGACAGGGATTCCCCGAGCAGTACTTC	NA	TRBJ2-7	TRBD1	TRBV6-5
CSVEDQDYQQGGTEAFF	TGCAGCGTTGAAGATCAGGATTATCAACAGGGAGGAACTGAAGCTTTCTTT	NA	TRBJ1-1	NA	TRBV29-1
CASSDRYSGNTIYF	TGTGCCAGCAGCGATCGATACTCTGGAAACACCATATATTTT	NA	TRBJ1-3	NA	TRBV2
CASNPGTAEQYF	TGTGCCAGCAATCCAGGGACAGCCGAGCAGTACTTC	NA	TRBJ2-7	TRBD1	TRBV28
CASSLSYEQYF	TGTGCCAGCAGCCTATCTTACGAGCAGTACTTC	NA	TRBJ2-7	NA	TRBV7-9
CASRRGTANTGELFF	TGTGCCAGCAGGCGAGGGACAGCGAACACCGGGGAGCTGTTTTTT	NA	TRBJ2-2	TRBD1	TRBV2
CASRPGLRTPYEQYF	TGTGCCAGCAGGCCGGGACTTCGAACCCCCTACGAGCAGTACTTC	NA	TRBJ2-7	NA	TRBV27
CASSYSNEEAFF	TGTGCCAGCAGTTACTCGAACGAGGAAGCTTTCTTT	NA	TRBJ1-1	NA	TRBV6-6
CASSLTNLLDREAFF	TGCGCCAGCAGCTTAACCAATCTGCTCGACAGGGAAGCTTTCTTT	once	TRBJ1-1	NA	TRBV5-1
CASSVRGPENEQFF	TGTGCCAGCAGCGTACGGGGGCCGGAGAATGAGCAGTTCTTC	NA	TRBJ2-1	NA	TRBV9
CASSPRAGLSYNEQFF	TGTGCCAGCAGCCCTAGAGCGGGACTATCCTACAATGAGCAGTTCTTC	NA	TRBJ2-1	TRBD2	TRBV7-9
CASSQDSLPPSGRRNEQFF	TGTGCCAGCAGCCAAGATAGCCTCCCACCTAGCGGGAGGCGCAATGAGCAGTTCTTC	NA	TRBJ2-1	TRBD2	TRBV4-2
CASSESGLAGGPWNIQYF	TGTGCCAGCAGTGAGTCCGGACTAGCGGGAGGCCCATGGAACATTCAGTACTTC	NA	TRBJ2-4	TRBD2	TRBV6-1